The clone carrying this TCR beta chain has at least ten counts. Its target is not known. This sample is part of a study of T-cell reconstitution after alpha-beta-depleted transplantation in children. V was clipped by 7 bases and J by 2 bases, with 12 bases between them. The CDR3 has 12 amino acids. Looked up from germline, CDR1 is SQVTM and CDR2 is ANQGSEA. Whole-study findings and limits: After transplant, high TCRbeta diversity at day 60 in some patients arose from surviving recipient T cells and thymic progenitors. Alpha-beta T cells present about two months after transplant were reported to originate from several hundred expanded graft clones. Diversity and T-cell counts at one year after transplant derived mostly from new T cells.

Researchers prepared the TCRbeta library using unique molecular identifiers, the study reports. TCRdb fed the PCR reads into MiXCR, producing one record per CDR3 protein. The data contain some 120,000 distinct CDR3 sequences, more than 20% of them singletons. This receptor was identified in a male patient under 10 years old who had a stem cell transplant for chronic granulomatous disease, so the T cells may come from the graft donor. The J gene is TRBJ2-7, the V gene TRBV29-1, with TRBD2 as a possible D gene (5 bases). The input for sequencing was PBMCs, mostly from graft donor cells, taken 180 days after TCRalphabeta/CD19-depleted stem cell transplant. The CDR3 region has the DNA TGCAGCGCTGCGGGCCCAACCTACGAGCAGTACTTC. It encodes CSAAGPTYEQYF.